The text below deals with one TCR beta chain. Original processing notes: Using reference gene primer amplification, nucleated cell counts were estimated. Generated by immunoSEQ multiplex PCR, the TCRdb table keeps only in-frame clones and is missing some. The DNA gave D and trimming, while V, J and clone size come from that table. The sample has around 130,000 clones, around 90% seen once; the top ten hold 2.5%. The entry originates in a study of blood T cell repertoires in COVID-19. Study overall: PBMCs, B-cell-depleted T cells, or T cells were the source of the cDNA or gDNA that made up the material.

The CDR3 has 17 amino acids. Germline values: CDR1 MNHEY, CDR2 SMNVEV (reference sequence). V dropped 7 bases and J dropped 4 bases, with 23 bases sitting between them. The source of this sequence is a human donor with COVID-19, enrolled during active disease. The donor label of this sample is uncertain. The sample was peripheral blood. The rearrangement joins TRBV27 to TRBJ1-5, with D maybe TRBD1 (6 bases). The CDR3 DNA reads TGTGCCAGCACCTTTAGAGGGGGGGAGGGCCTAAATCAGCCCCAGCATTTT. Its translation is CASTFRGGEGLNQPQHF.